These 27 T cell receptor beta chains were sequenced from one sample in a study of T cell clones after liver transplantation. Generated by immunoSEQ multiplex PCR, the TCRdb table keeps only in-frame clones and is missing some. The table includes fewer than 85,000 clones, 80% detected once. The sequences come from CD4+ T cells from blood, collected 12 months after liver transplant. The receptors were gathered from a human patient who received a liver transplant. Among the T cells, some may be from the graft donor.

V and J are TRBV15 and TRBJ2-1; the D is unclear. Between the trimmed V and J ends, which lost 0 bases and 0 bases, there was a span of 9 bases. Germline V CDR1 and CDR2: LNHNV, YYDKDF (reference sequence). The CDR3 has 16 residues. CDR3 DNA: TGTGCCACCAGCAGAGATCTAACTACCTCCTACAATGAGCAGTTCTTC. Translation gives CATSRDLTTSYNEQFF. Using reference TRBV15 and TRBJ2-1 for the parts outside the CDR3, the full variable domain is DAMVIQNPRYQVTQFGKPVTLSCSQTLNHNVMYWYQQKSSQAPKLLFHYYDKDFNNEADTPDNFQSRRPNTSFCFLDIRSPGLGDTAMYLCATSRDLTTSYNEQFFGPGTRLTVL.

The rearrangement links TRBV5-1 to TRBJ1-1, with 9 bases aligning to TRBD1. Germline CDR1 reads SGHRS; CDR2 reads YFSETQ. The CDR3 runs to 16 residues. Trimming took 4 bases from V and 1 from J; bases not matched to a gene: 8. The DNA for the CDR3 is TGCGCCAGCAGCCTGGGACAGGGAGGGTGGAACACTGAAGCTTTCTTT. Encoded protein: CASSLGQGGWNTEAFF.

V and J are TRBV27 and TRBJ2-3; D is ambiguous. V was shortened by 2 bases and J by 3 bases, with 6 bases between the two germline ends. CDR1 and CDR2 from the germline V gene are MNHEY and SMNVEV (reference sequence). CDR3 size: 13 residues. CDR3 in DNA: TGTGCCAGCAGTTTAGGGTGGACAGATACGCAGTATTTT. Its protein is CASSLGWTDTQYF.

In DNA form, the CDR3 reads TGCGCCAGCAGCCATAGCGGGAGGGCCGAAGATACGCAGTATTTT. Protein sequence: CASSHSGRAEDTQYF. The chain has TRBV5-1 and TRBJ2-3, with 11 bases fitting TRBD2. V dropped 4 bases and J dropped 5; count of bases not matched to a gene: 6. Germline loops: CDR1 SGHRS, CDR2 YFSETQ. This CDR3 region has 15 residues.

This rearrangement joins TRBV5-1 to TRBJ2-3, with 7 bases matching TRBD2. This CDR3 has 14 amino acids. CDR1 and CDR2 from the germline V gene are SGHRS and YFSETQ. Trimming removed 0 bases from V and 2 bases from J; junction bases left unmatched: 0. CDR3 region: CASSLGDYTDTQYF. The CDR3, as DNA: TGCGCCAGCAGCTTGGGGGACTACACAGATACGCAGTATTTT.

The chain links TRBV5-1 to TRBJ1-1; possible D gene TRBD1, 5 bases. Trimming pared 4 bases from V and 3 bases from J, leaving 19 bases between. Germline CDR1 SGHRS, CDR2 YFSETQ. The CDR3 is 16 amino acids. The CDR3 DNA sequence: TGCGCCAGCAGCCGCTTGGGCACCCGGGGGGACACTGAAGCTTTCTTT. It specifies CASSRLGTRGDTEAFF.

This chain connects TRBV5-8 to TRBJ2-2; a weak D match, TRBD2 (6 bases). Trimming pared 3 bases from V and 5 bases from J, leaving 17 bases between. The germline V gene has CDR1 SGHTS and CDR2 YDEGEE. The CDR3 has 16 residues. The CDR3 reads CASSYAPGSWTGELFF. DNA for the CDR3: TGTGCCAGCAGCTACGCACCCGGGAGTTGGACCGGGGAGCTGTTTTTT. The full variable domain, rest sourced from reference TRBV5-8 and TRBJ2-2, is EAGVTQSPTHLIKTRGQQATLRCSPISGHTSVYWYQQALGLGLQFLLWYDEGEERNRGNFPPRFSGRQFPNYSSELNVNALELEDSALYLCASSYAPGSWTGELFFGEGSRLTVL.

In DNA, the CDR3 is TGTGCCAGCAGCCCCGGGACAGCGAACACTGAAGCTTTCTTT. Its translation: CASSPGTANTEAFF. V usage is TRBV6-6 and J usage is TRBJ1-1, with TRBD1 identical over 7 bases. Germline loops: CDR1 MNHNY, CDR2 SVGAGI (reference sequence). With 6 bases clipped from V and 1 base from J, the junction kept 5 bases outside the gene matches. The CDR3 is made up of 14 amino acids.

The chain joins TRBV6-5 to TRBJ2-5; D is perhaps TRBD1 (6 bases). This CDR3 region has 15 residues. CDR1 is MNHEY and CDR2 is SVGAGI in the germline V gene. Trimming pared 0 bases from V and 3 bases from J, leaving 11 bases between. The CDR3 DNA reads as TGTGCCAGCAGTTACTCCCCCGGGGACAAAGAGACCCAGTACTTC. It codes for CASSYSPGDKETQYF.

The genes are TRBV11-2 and TRBJ1-3; D might be TRBD1 (5 bases). The CDR3 contains 14 residues. V was shortened by 4 bases and J by 7 bases, with 14 bases between the two germline ends. The germline CDR1 and CDR2 sequences are SGHAT and FQNNGV. The CDR3 region is CASSSGWILNTIYF. For the CDR3, the DNA is TGTGCCAGCAGCTCAGGGTGGATTTTGAACACCATATATTTT. The variable domain in full, with the rest retrieved from reference TRBV11-2 and TRBJ1-3, is EAGVAQSPRYKIIEKRQSVAFWCNPISGHATLYWYQQILGQGPKLLIQFQNNGVVDDSQLPKDRFSAERLKGVDSTLKIQPAKLEDSAVYLCASSSGWILNTIYFGEGSWLTVV.

V gene TRBV28 combines with J gene TRBJ1-2; 7 bases are a match to TRBD1. The CDR3 length is 11 residues. The V gene's germline CDR1 is MDHEN and CDR2 SYDVKM. The V and J ends lost 11 bases and 7 bases, in that order; junction bases with no gene match: 7. The CDR3 loop reads CAQPTGAGYTF. In DNA form, the CDR3 reads TGTGCCCAGCCTACAGGGGCTGGCTACACCTTC.

CDR3 region: CAISSTDTQYF. The CDR3 DNA reads as TGTGCCATCAGCTCCACAGATACGCAGTATTTT. V usage is TRBV10-3 and J usage is TRBJ2-3, with D hard to call. V lost 6 bases and J lost 2, with 3 bases in between. Germline-derived CDR1 and CDR2 are ENHRY and SYGVKD. This CDR3 contains 11 residues.

This chain uses TRBV7-2 with TRBJ1-2; a weak D match, TRBD1 (5 bases). Germline assignment: CDR1 SGHTA and CDR2 FQGNSA. CDR3 length: 14 amino acids. Trimming took off 1 base at V and 2 bases at J, with 8 bases between the two ends. CDR3 bases: TGTGCCAGCAGCTTAGAATGGGACAACTATGGCTACACCTTC. Protein product: CASSLEWDNYGYTF.

The chain uses TRBV5-8 and TRBJ2-1; D is tentatively TRBD1 or TRBD2 (5 bases each). The ends were cut back, 6 bases at V and 7 bases at J, with 17 bases in the middle. This CDR3 region has 14 residues. Germline V gene sequence: CDR1 SGHTS, CDR2 YDEGEE. The CDR3 sequence is CASTPGPLPNEQFF. The CDR3 DNA is TGTGCCAGCACCCCGGGACCCCTCCCGAATGAGCAGTTCTTC.

The chain uses TRBV28 and TRBJ2-4; D ambiguous. Germline V lookup: CDR1 MDHEN, CDR2 SYDVKM. The V end lost 8 bases, the J end lost 3 bases, and 23 bases lay between the germline ends. This CDR3 is built from 17 residues. In nucleotides, the CDR3 is TGTGCCAGCGCCGGTCCCCCTTCGAGCACTTACAAAAACATTCAGTACTTC. Its protein is CASAGPPSSTYKNIQYF.

A few counts support this clone. This chain uses TRBV11-3 with TRBJ2-1, with 8 bases fitting TRBD2. There are 15 residues in the CDR3. Germline V gives CDR1 SGHNT, CDR2 YENEEA. V shed 3 bases and J 7 bases; nucleotides not matched to a gene: 8. CDR3 in DNA: TGTGCCAGCAGCTTCTTCGGGAGGGCGTCGAATGAGCAGTTCTTC. Its translation is CASSFFGRASNEQFF.

V and J are TRBV2 and TRBJ2-1; D is unclear. This CDR3 region has 13 residues. Trimming cost V 4 bases and J 6 bases, with 10 bases left between them. CDR1 and CDR2 (germline): SNHLY, FYNNEI. CDR3 region: CASSAWLGNEQFF. As DNA, the CDR3 is TGTGCCAGCAGTGCCTGGTTGGGCAATGAGCAGTTCTTC.

V usage is TRBV30 and J usage is TRBJ2-4; D perhaps matches TRBD1 (6 bases). CDR3 size: 12 residues. Germline CDR1 reads GTSNPN; CDR2 reads SVGIG (reference sequence). Trimming removed 5 bases from V and 1 base from J, with 6 bases in between. CDR3 region: CAWGQAKNIQYF. The DNA of the CDR3 is TGTGCCTGGGGACAGGCCAAAAACATTCAGTACTTC.

The genes are TRBV7-9 and TRBJ2-7; possible D gene TRBD1, 5 bases. The CDR3 has 13 residues. V lost 2 bases to trimming and J lost 6 bases, with 11 bases between them. Germline V gives CDR1 SEHNR, CDR2 FQNEAQ (reference sequence). This CDR3 is CASSLSGSGEQYF. In DNA, the CDR3 is TGTGCCAGCAGCTTATCAGGGTCTGGCGAGCAGTACTTC. The variable domain in full, completed from reference TRBV7-9 and TRBJ2-7, reads DTGVSQNPRHKITKRGQNVTFRCDPISEHNRLYWYRQTLGQGPEFLTYFQNEAQLEKSRLLSDRFSAERPKGSFSTLEIQRTEQGDSAMYLCASSLSGSGEQYFGPGTRLTVT.

This clone has a single count. This chain links TRBV14 with TRBJ2-7; D is unclear. This CDR3 has 13 amino acids. The V end was cut by 1 base, the J end by 7 bases, with 11 bases between. The V gene's germline CDR1 is SGHDN and CDR2 FVKESK. The DNA of the CDR3 is TGTGCCAGCAGCCAAGTCCACTATGGGGAGCAGTACTTC. Protein product: CASSQVHYGEQYF.

V is TRBV7-2 and J is TRBJ2-7, with 7 bases aligning to TRBD1. The trim removed 3 bases at V and 2 bases at J, leaving 4 bases unmatched. The CDR3 totals 14 residues. Germline values: CDR1 SGHTA, CDR2 FQGNSA. CDR3 DNA: TGTGCCAGCAGCTTTGACAGGGAAGCCTACGAGCAGTACTTC. Translated, it gives CASSFDREAYEQYF.

The chain employs TRBV5-4 and TRBJ2-3, with D possibly TRBD2 on 6 matching bases. The germline V and J ends were trimmed by 2 bases and 1 base, with 14 bases remaining between them. The germline gives CDR1 SGHNT, CDR2 YYREEE (reference sequence). This CDR3 is 16 amino acids long. CDR3 nucleotide sequence: TGTGCCAGCAGCTTTCCCTCGGGAGTTGGCACAGATACGCAGTATTTT. Translated: CASSFPSGVGTDTQYF.

V usage is TRBV7-2 and J usage is TRBJ1-2; D ambiguous. The CDR3 covers 15 residues. Germline CDR1 SGHTA, CDR2 FQGNSA. Trimming removed 3 bases from V and 4 bases from J, with 15 bases in between. As DNA, the CDR3 is TGTGCCAGCAGCTTGACTGCCCAAGGATTCTATGGCTACACCTTC. It codes for CASSLTAQGFYGYTF.

V usage is TRBV29-1 and J usage is TRBJ2-6; D remains unclear. Germline values: CDR1 SQVTM, CDR2 ANQGSEA. V gave up 5 bases and J gave up 1 base, with 6 bases separating them. This CDR3 is 13 amino acids long. The CDR3 DNA follows: TGCAGCGTTTCACCGTCTGGGGCCAACGTCCTGACTTTC. Translated: CSVSPSGANVLTF.

The chain links TRBV5-1 to TRBJ1-1; TRBD1 matches at 9 bases. CDR3 length: 15 amino acids. The V gene end was trimmed by 4 bases and the J gene end by 5 bases; junction bases not matched to a gene: 9. Germline loops: CDR1 SGHRS, CDR2 YFSETQ. The CDR3: CASSGGTGPGTEAFF. The DNA of the CDR3 is TGCGCCAGCAGCGGAGGGACAGGGCCGGGGACTGAAGCTTTCTTT.

This sequence joins TRBV7-6 and TRBJ2-5; tentatively, D is TRBD1 (6 bases). Germline V gives CDR1 SGHVS, CDR2 FNYEAQ. V was trimmed by 5 bases and J by 4 bases, leaving 14 bases between them. This CDR3 spans 14 amino acids. CDR3 residues: CASSQQSRGETQYF. DNA of the CDR3: TGTGCCAGCAGCCAACAGAGCAGGGGAGAGACCCAGTACTTC.

The V gene is TRBV28, the J gene TRBJ1-2, with D tentatively TRBD1 (5 bases). The length of the CDR3 is 13 residues. Germline assignment: CDR1 MDHEN and CDR2 SYDVKM. Trimming stripped 7 bases from V and 4 bases from J, with 13 bases between. As DNA, the CDR3 is TGTGCCAGCATTCCCGGACACAGCTATGGCTACACCTTC. Translating gives CASIPGHSYGYTF.